Listed below are T cell receptor beta chains from one sample, sequenced in a study of T cells in tuberculosis. Sequenced by immunoSEQ multiplex PCR; TCRdb stores in-frame clones only, minus some. The sample includes roughly 60,000 clones, 81% of them seen just once. Sequencing was performed on CD1b-GMM tetramer-negative cells sorted from PBMCs. These receptors were obtained from an adult woman with latent tuberculosis. CDR3s include the opening cysteine and the closing phenylalanine or tryptophan. The D gene is left open where the match is weak. A row's size may be missing; if present it is once, few, many or a size class.

size	V	J	D	CDR3	DNA
NA	TRBV4-2	TRBJ2-7	TRBD2	CASSQGSGGRYEQYF	TGTGCCAGCAGCCAAGGTAGCGGGGGCCGCTACGAGCAGTACTTC
NA	TRBV7-7	TRBJ1-1	NA	CASSLGPTTEAFF	TGTGCCAGCAGCTTAGGCCCTACCACTGAAGCTTTCTTT
NA	TRBV6-1	TRBJ1-6	NA	CASKEDWNSPLHF	TGTGCCAGCAAGGAGGATTGGAATTCACCCCTCCACTTT
NA	TRBV2	TRBJ1-2	TRBD1	CASTYNRGLEYGYTF	TGTGCCAGCACTTACAACAGGGGGCTAGAGTATGGCTACACCTTC
few	TRBV11-2	TRBJ1-1	NA	CASSLPPTSVAFF	TGTGCCAGCAGCTTACCTCCGACATCCGTGGCTTTCTTT
once	TRBV6-1	TRBJ2-7	NA	CASSEPGGPPYEQYF	TGTGCCAGCAGTGAACCGGGCGGGCCGCCCTACGAGCAGTACTTC
NA	TRBV6-1	TRBJ2-3	TRBD2	CASSEVIAGVGDTQYF	TGTGCCAGCAGTGAAGTGATAGCGGGAGTGGGAGATACGCAGTATTTT
NA	TRBV9	TRBJ2-3	TRBD1	CASSVETGIDTQYF	TGTGCCAGCAGCGTAGAGACAGGGATAGATACGCAGTATTTT
NA	TRBV11-3	TRBJ2-1	TRBD2	CASSWTSGSDEQFF	TGTGCCAGCAGCTGGACTAGCGGGAGCGATGAGCAGTTCTTC
NA	TRBV9	TRBJ2-3	NA	CASSAADTQYF	TGTGCCAGCAGCGCGGCAGATACGCAGTATTTT
NA	TRBV5-1	TRBJ1-1	NA	CASSLKQGNTEAFF	TGCGCCAGCAGCTTGAAGCAGGGCAACACTGAAGCTTTCTTT
NA	TRBV4-3	TRBJ2-1	TRBD2	CASSQVGLAVNEQFF	TGCGCCAGCAGCCAAGTAGGACTAGCGGTTAATGAGCAGTTCTTC
NA	TRBV7-3	TRBJ1-2	NA	CAVRDLEGYTF	TGTGCCGTACGGGACTTGGAGGGCTACACCTTC
NA	TRBV9	TRBJ2-3	TRBD2	CASSVDVAGAYTDTQYF	TGTGCCAGCAGCGTAGACGTGGCGGGAGCCTACACAGATACGCAGTATTTT
NA	TRBV5-3	TRBJ1-2	NA	CARPSQGDYGYTF	TGTGCCAGGCCCTCGCAGGGTGACTATGGCTACACCTTC
once	TRBV21-1	TRBJ2-2	NA	CASSKVPPGLAGGPDGELFF	TGTGCCAGCAGCAAAGTGCCTCCGGGACTAGCGGGAGGGCCGGACGGGGAGCTGTTTTTT
NA	TRBV7-2	TRBJ1-5	TRBD1	CASSPRTGQASPQHF	TGTGCCAGCAGCCCTAGGACAGGGCAAGCGTCGCCCCAGCATTTT
NA	TRBV28	TRBJ2-5	NA	CASSSSDTVQETQYF	TGTGCCAGCAGTTCCTCCGACACGGTCCAAGAGACCCAGTACTTC
NA	TRBV28	TRBJ1-4	NA	CASLPPLAGNEKLFF	TGTGCCAGCCTCCCCCCGCTGGCGGGTAATGAAAAACTGTTTTTT
few	TRBV27	TRBJ1-1	TRBD1	CASSLGTGGTEAFF	TGTGCCAGCAGTTTAGGGACAGGGGGAACGGAAGCTTTCTTT
NA	TRBV15	TRBJ2-3	NA	CATSRDQEWPKGSFTDTQYF	TGTGCCACCAGCAGAGATCAGGAATGGCCTAAGGGGTCATTCACAGATACGCAGTATTTT
medium-sized	TRBV14	TRBJ1-6	NA	CASSQGRQNSPLHF	TGTGCCAGCAGCCAAGGGAGACAGAATTCACCCCTCCACTTT
NA	TRBV9	TRBJ1-4	NA	CASSPLGGRGATNEKLFF	TGTGCCAGCAGCCCCCTCGGGGGGCGAGGCGCAACTAATGAAAAACTGTTTTTT
NA	TRBV5-1	TRBJ2-7	TRBD2	CASSPWTSGSNEQYF	TGCGCCAGCAGCCCCTGGACTAGCGGGAGCAACGAGCAGTACTTC
NA	TRBV28	TRBJ1-4	TRBD1	CASSGGDRGRGEKLFF	TGTGCCAGCAGTGGAGGGGACAGGGGGCGCGGGGAAAAACTGTTTTTT
few	TRBV5-1	TRBJ2-1	TRBD2	CASSLIAGEGNEQFF	TGCGCCAGCAGCTTGATAGCGGGAGAGGGTAATGAGCAGTTCTTC
NA	TRBV19	TRBJ1-5	NA	CASSIDSYSNQPQHF	TGTGCCAGTAGTATCGACAGCTATAGCAATCAGCCCCAGCATTTT
NA	TRBV4-3	TRBJ2-7	TRBD1	CASSQGDREGEQYF	TGCGCCAGCAGCCAAGGAGACAGGGAAGGCGAGCAGTACTTC
NA	TRBV18	TRBJ1-6	TRBD1	CASSLGTEGRSPLHF	TGTGCCAGCTCACTAGGGACAGAAGGTAGATCACCCCTCCACTTT
NA	TRBV28	TRBJ2-5	TRBD2	CASSLSGGAQETQYF	TGTGCCAGCAGTCTTAGCGGGGGGGCCCAAGAGACCCAGTACTTC
NA	TRBV2	TRBJ2-3	NA	CASRGLAGKSDTQYF	TGTGCCAGCAGGGGACTGGCGGGAAAATCAGATACGCAGTATTTT
NA	TRBV28	TRBJ2-7	NA	CASSAPPGYEQYF	TGTGCCAGCAGCGCCCCCCCCGGGTACGAGCAGTACTTC
NA	TRBV14	TRBJ1-2	TRBD1	CASSHDRDYGYTF	TGTGCCAGCAGCCATGACAGGGACTATGGCTACACCTTC
NA	TRBV7-3	TRBJ2-3	TRBD2	CASSFSGEPSDTQYF	TGTGCCAGCAGCTTTAGCGGGGAGCCCTCGGATACGCAGTATTTT
NA	TRBV7-7	TRBJ2-1	NA	CASSLERGGLNEQFF	TGTGCCAGCAGCTTAGAAAGGGGGGGATTGAATGAGCAGTTCTTC
NA	TRBV7-2	TRBJ1-4	TRBD1	CASSWDSSNEKLFF	TGTGCCAGCAGCTGGGACAGCAGTAATGAAAAACTGTTTTTT
NA	TRBV28	TRBJ1-2	NA	CASTVAGPGGYTF	TGTGCCAGCACCGTTGCCGGGCCAGGGGGCTACACCTTC
NA	TRBV7-2	TRBJ2-4	TRBD2	CASSHSGTLAKNIQYF	TGTGCCAGCAGCCATAGCGGGACTCTAGCCAAAAACATTCAGTACTTC
NA	TRBV19	TRBJ2-1	TRBD2	CASSIAPRGVPNYNEQFF	TGTGCCAGTAGTATAGCCCCTCGGGGGGTTCCGAATTACAATGAGCAGTTCTTC
NA	TRBV11-2	TRBJ2-7	TRBD2	CASSFTLEGLALYEQYF	TGTGCCAGCAGCTTTACCCTTGAAGGACTAGCTCTCTACGAGCAGTACTTC
NA	TRBV19	TRBJ2-7	NA	CASSIGTVYEQYF	TGTGCCAGTAGTATAGGAACAGTCTACGAGCAGTACTTC
NA	TRBV9	TRBJ1-5	NA	CASSAQGNNQPQHF	TGTGCCAGCAGCGCACAGGGAAACAATCAGCCCCAGCATTTT
NA	TRBV21-1	TRBJ2-3	NA	CASSPGQETTDTQYF	TGTGCCAGCAGCCCGGGACAGGAGACCACAGATACGCAGTATTTT
NA	TRBV4-1	TRBJ2-1	TRBD1	CASSGTGGLQNEQFF	TGCGCCAGCAGCGGGACAGGGGGACTACAAAATGAGCAGTTCTTC
NA	TRBV28	TRBJ2-7	NA	CASSFSGALNYEQYF	TGTGCCAGCAGTTTTTCTGGGGCCCTAAACTACGAGCAGTACTTC
NA	TRBV6-6	TRBJ2-3	TRBD2	CASSRGGRAQETQYF	TGTGCCAGCAGTAGGGGCGGGAGGGCCCAGGAAACGCAGTATTTT
few	TRBV7-2	TRBJ2-5	TRBD1	CASSSAPGGETQYF	TGTGCCAGCAGCTCAGCTCCAGGGGGAGAGACCCAGTACTTC
NA	TRBV19	TRBJ2-2	NA	CASSIDPPGELVF	TGTGCCAGTAGTATAGATCCCCCCGGGGAGCTGGTTTTT
once	TRBV7-2	TRBJ1-2	NA	CASSFAGLFGYTF	TGTGCCAGCAGCTTTGCGGGCCTTTTTGGCTACACCTTC
once	TRBV2	TRBJ1-2	NA	CASSEAPGYGYTF	TGTGCCAGCAGTGAAGCGCCCGGCTATGGCTACACCTTC
once	TRBV28	TRBJ2-7	TRBD1	CASSRDRLRNEQYF	TGTGCCAGCAGTCGGGACAGGTTGAGGAACGAGCAGTACTTC